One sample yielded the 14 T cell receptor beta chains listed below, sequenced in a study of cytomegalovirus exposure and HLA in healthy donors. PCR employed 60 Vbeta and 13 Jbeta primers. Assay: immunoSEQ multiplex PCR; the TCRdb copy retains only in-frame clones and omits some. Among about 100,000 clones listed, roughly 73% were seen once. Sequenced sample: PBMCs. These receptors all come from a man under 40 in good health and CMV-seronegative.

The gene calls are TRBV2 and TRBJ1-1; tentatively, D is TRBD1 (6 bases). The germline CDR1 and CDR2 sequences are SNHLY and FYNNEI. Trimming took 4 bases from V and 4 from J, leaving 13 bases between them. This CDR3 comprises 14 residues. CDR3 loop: CASSAFGGLTEAFF. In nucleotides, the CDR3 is TGTGCCAGCAGTGCGTTCGGGGGGCTCACTGAAGCTTTCTTT.

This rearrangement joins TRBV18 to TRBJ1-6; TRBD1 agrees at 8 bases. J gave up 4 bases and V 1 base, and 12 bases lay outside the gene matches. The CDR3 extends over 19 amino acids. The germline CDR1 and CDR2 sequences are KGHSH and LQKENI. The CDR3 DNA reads TGTGCCAGCTCACCACAGATCGGGACAGGCGGTGTTTATAATTCACCCCTCCACTTT. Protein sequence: CASSPQIGTGGVYNSPLHF.

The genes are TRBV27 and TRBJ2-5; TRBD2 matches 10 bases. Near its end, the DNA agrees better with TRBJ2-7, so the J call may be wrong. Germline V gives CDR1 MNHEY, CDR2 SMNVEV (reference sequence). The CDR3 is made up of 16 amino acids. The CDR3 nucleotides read TGTGCCAGCAGTTCCACCTTAGCGGGGGGCCCCTACGAGCAGTACTTC. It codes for CASSSTLAGGPYEQYF.

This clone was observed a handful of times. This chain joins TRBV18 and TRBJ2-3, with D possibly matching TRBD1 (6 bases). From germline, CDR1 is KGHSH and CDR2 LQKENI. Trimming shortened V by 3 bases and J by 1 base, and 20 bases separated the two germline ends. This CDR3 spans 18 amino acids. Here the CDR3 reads CASSPRLSGADGTDTQYF. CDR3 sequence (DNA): TGTGCCAGCTCACCGCGGTTATCAGGGGCCGATGGCACAGATACGCAGTATTTT. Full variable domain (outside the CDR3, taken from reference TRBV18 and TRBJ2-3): NAGVMQNPRHLVRRRGQEARLRCSPMKGHSHVYWYRQLPEEGLKFMVYLQKENIIDESGMPKERFSAEFPKEGPSILRIQQVVRGDSAAYFCASSPRLSGADGTDTQYFGPGTRLTVL.

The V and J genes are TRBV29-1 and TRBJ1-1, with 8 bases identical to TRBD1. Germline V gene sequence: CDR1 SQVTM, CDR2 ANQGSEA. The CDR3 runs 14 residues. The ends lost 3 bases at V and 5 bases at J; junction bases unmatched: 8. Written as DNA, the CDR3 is TGCAGCGTTGATCAGGGGGCGGGTGAGACTGAAGCTTTCTTT. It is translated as CSVDQGAGETEAFF.

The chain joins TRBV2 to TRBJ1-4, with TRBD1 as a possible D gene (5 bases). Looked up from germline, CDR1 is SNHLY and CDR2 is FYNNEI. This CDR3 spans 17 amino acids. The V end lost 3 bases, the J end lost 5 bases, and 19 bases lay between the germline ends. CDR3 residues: CASSDRPPGLVNEKLFF. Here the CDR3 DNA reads TGTGCCAGCAGTGACCGGCCCCCGGGACTCGTGAATGAAAAACTGTTTTTT. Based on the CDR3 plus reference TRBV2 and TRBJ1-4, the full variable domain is EPEVTQTPSHQVTQMGQEVILRCVPISNHLYFYWYRQILGQKVEFLVSFYNNEISEKSEIFDDQFSVERPDGSNFTLKIRSTKLEDSAMYFCASSDRPPGLVNEKLFFGSGTQLSVL.

CDR3 DNA sequence: TGTGCCAGCAGCGCTTGGACAGGGAGGGAAGAGACCCAGTACTTC. It is translated as CASSAWTGREETQYF. The V call is TRBV9, the J call TRBJ2-5; weak D call: TRBD1 (8 bases). V was clipped by 3 bases and J by 3 bases, with 15 bases between them. This CDR3 is built from 15 residues. In germline, CDR1 is SGDLS, CDR2 YYNGEE.

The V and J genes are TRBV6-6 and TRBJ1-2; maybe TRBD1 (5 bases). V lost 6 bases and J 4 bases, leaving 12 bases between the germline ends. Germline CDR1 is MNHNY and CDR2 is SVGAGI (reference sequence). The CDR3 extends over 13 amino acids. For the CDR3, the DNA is TGTGCCAGCAGCCCGACAGACTTCTATGGCTACACCTTC. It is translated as CASSPTDFYGYTF.

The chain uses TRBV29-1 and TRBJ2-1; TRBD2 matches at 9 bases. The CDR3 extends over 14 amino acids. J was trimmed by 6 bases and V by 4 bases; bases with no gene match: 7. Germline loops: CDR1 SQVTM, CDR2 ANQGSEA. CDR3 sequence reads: CSVVRGRAGNEQFF. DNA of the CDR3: TGCAGCGTTGTACGCGGGAGGGCCGGCAATGAGCAGTTCTTC.

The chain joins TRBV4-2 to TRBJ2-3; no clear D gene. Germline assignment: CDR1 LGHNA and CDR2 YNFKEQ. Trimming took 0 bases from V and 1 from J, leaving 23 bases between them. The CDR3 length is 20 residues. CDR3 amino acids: CASSQDIPQSSYVGTDTQYF. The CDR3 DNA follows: TGTGCCAGCAGCCAAGATATTCCCCAATCTAGTTACGTCGGCACAGATACGCAGTATTTT.

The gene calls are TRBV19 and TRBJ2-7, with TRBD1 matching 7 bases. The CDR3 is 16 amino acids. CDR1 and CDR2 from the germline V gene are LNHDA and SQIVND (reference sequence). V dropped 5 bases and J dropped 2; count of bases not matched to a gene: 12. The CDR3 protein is CASSPAADRSTYEQYF. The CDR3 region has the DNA TGTGCCAGTAGTCCCGCCGCGGACAGGTCCACCTACGAGCAGTACTTC.

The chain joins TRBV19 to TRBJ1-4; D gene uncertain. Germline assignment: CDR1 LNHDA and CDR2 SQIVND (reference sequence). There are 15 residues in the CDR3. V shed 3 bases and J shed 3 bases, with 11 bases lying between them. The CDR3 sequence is CASSIAEMANEKLFF. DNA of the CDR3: TGTGCCAGTAGTATCGCGGAGATGGCTAATGAAAAACTGTTTTTT.

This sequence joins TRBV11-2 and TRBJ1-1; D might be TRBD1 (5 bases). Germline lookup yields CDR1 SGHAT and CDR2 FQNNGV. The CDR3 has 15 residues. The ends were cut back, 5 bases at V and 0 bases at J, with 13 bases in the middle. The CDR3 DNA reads TGTGCCAGCAGCCAGAGCGGGGGGATGAACACTGAAGCTTTCTTT. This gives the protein CASSQSGGMNTEAFF.

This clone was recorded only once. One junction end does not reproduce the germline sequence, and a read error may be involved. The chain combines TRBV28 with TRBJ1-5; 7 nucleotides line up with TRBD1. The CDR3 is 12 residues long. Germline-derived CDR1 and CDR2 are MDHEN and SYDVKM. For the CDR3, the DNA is TGTGCCAGCATAGGGGGCGATGAGCCCCGGCATTTT. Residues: CASIGGDEPRHF.